This is a list of T cell receptor beta chains from one sample in a study of control samples from healthy donors and cancer patients. The table came from immunoSEQ multiplex PCR; TCRdb's copy has only in-frame clones and leaves some out. Of approximately 170,000 clones listed, 90% are singletons. Sequencing was performed on blood. The source is a woman aged 45-65 years in good health. CDR3s include the opening cysteine and the closing phenylalanine or tryptophan. Fields, in order: CDR3 length, V gene, D gene, J gene, clone size, CDR3 DNA, CDR3 protein. The D gene is left open where the match is weak. Clone size is shown for a subset of rows, as once, few, many or a class of expanded clone.

13,TRBV10-2,-,TRBJ2-5,-,TGCGCCAGCAGTGGGGACCCTAGGGGGACCCAGTACTTC,CASSGDPRGTQYF
15,TRBV11-2,TRBD1,TRBJ1-4,-,TGTGCCAGCAGCCCAGGACAGGTAGTTGTGGAAAAACTGTTTTTT,CASSPGQVVVEKLFF
14,TRBV28,-,TRBJ1-2,once,TGTGCCAGCCTCCCGGGGGGCCGGACCTATGGCTACACCTTC,CASLPGGRTYGYTF
12,TRBV30,-,TRBJ2-3,-,TGTGCCTGGAGTGTACTAAGTGGTTCTCAGTATTTT,CAWSVLSGSQYF
12,TRBV7-2,TRBD1,TRBJ1-5,-,TGTGCCAGCAGGGGACAGGACCAGCCCCAGCATTTT,CASRGQDQPQHF
13,TRBV19,TRBD2,TRBJ2-7,-,TGTGCCAGTAGTAGCGGGAGGGCCGGCGAGCAGTACTTC,CASSSGRAGEQYF
11,TRBV6-1,-,TRBJ1-1,-,TGTGCCAGCAGTGAAAACACTGAAGCTTTCTTT,CASSENTEAFF
13,TRBV29-1,-,TRBJ2-2,-,TGCAGCGTTTCATCGGTGGCGGCCGGGGAGCTGTTTTTT,CSVSSVAAGELFF
11,TRBV2,-,TRBJ2-3,-,TGTGCCAGCAGCACCACAGATACGCAGTATTTT,CASSTTDTQYF
15,TRBV18,TRBD2,TRBJ2-1,-,TGTGCCAGCTCATCCATAGCGGGAGCGGGGAATGAGCAGTTCTTC,CASSSIAGAGNEQFF
15,TRBV7-9,-,TRBJ2-4,once,TGTGCCAGCAGCTTGACCGGCGTCGGCAAAAACATTCAGTACTTC,CASSLTGVGKNIQYF
16,TRBV11-2,-,TRBJ1-6,-,TGTGCCAGCAGCTTAGATACGGGGGCCAAAGGGGGACCCCTCCACTTT,CASSLDTGAKGGPLHF
15,TRBV5-4,-,TRBJ2-3,-,TGTGCCAGCAGCTCCCAGGGTCGGAAGGAAGATACGCAGTATTTT,CASSSQGRKEDTQYF
15,TRBV13,-,TRBJ1-2,-,TGTGCCAGCAGCTTAAAATCAGTATCAGCCTATGGCTACACCTTC,CASSLKSVSAYGYTF
17,TRBV5-6,TRBD1,TRBJ1-3,-,TGTGCCAGCAGCCGATCGCCCAGACAGGGCTCTGGAAACACCATATATTTT,CASSRSPRQGSGNTIYF
16,TRBV28,-,TRBJ1-6,-,TGTGCCAGCAGTTTATCCGGCAGCTCCTATAATTCACCCCTCCACTTT,CASSLSGSSYNSPLHF
15,TRBV3-1/TRBV3-2,TRBD1,TRBJ2-5,-,TGTGCCAGCAGCCAAGCGAGGGGGCAGGCGGAGACCCAGTACTTC,CASSQARGQAETQYF
15,TRBV14,TRBD1,TRBJ1-1,-,TGTGCCAGCAGCCAACTCCGACAGGGGAGGGCTGAAGCTTTCTTT,CASSQLRQGRAEAFF
12,TRBV12-3/TRBV12-4,-,TRBJ2-1,-,TGTGCCTCCCGGGACGCCTACAATGAGCAGTTCTTC,CASRDAYNEQFF
12,TRBV18,-,TRBJ1-4,-,TGTGCCAGCTCACCCAGTCAAGAAAAACTGTTTTTT,CASSPSQEKLFF
14,TRBV5-4,TRBD2,TRBJ2-3,-,TGTGCCAGCAGCGGAGCGGGAGGTGCAGATACGCAGTATTTT,CASSGAGGADTQYF
15,TRBV15,-,TRBJ1-1,-,TGTGCCACCAGCAGCTTGTTCGGTCTGTCCGCTGAAGCTTTCTTT,CATSSLFGLSAEAFF